This TCR beta chain is drawn from a study of blood T cells in healthy people across ages. Next came a second PCR, run for about 7 to 12 cycles, which used a sample-barcoded 5' primer along with a J-beta primer mix. TCRdb analysed the 5' RACE reads with MiXCR anew, one entry per CDR3 protein. The sample lists 550,000 to 600,000 distinct CDR3 sequences, roughly 48% seen once, with around 24% in the top ten. Overall study findings and caveats: In older individuals, TCR beta diversity per million T cells was lower, falling roughly linearly with age.

This clonotype was found once. Its antigen is unidentified. The J segment lost 7 bases and the V segment lost 5 bases, leaving 8 bases of the junction unmatched. This CDR3 contains 14 residues. Germline V gene lookup returns CDR1 SGHTA and CDR2 FQGTGA. Specimen: blood. The rearrangement uses TRBV7-3 and TRBJ2-1, with 7 bases lining up with TRBD1. The sequence was obtained from a man older than 75 in good health. The CDR3 DNA reads as TGTGCCAGCAGCCCTAGACAGGGATGGAATGAGCAGTTCTTC. Translated: CASSPRQGWNEQFF.